These T cell receptor beta chains were read from a single sample in a study of breast tumors, draining lymph nodes, adjacent tissues. TCRdb reprocessed the multiplex PCR reads via MiXCR and lists one record per CDR3 protein. The sample lists about 270,000 distinct CDR3 sequences, over 25% occurring once. Sequenced material: axillary lymph node tissue. The receptors stem from a female donor with breast cancer. Some clones in this sample may be carry-over from other donors' samples. CDR3s include the opening cysteine and the closing phenylalanine or tryptophan. A D gene is named only where the DNA matches it firmly. The listing skips clone size in some rows; elsewhere it reads once, few, many or a size class.

d_call	clone_size	v_call	j_call	cdr3_nt	cdr3_aa
TRBD1	many	TRBV14	TRBJ2-7	TGTGCCAGCAGCCAAGCCCGGACAGGGGCTAGCGAGCAGTACTTC	CASSQARTGASEQYF
.	many	TRBV5-1	TRBJ2-1	TGCGCCAGCAGTTGGTTGCGGGGCAGCTCCTACAATGAGCAGTTCTTC	CASSWLRGSSYNEQFF
.	.	TRBV12-3/TRBV12-4	TRBJ2-5	TGTGCCAGCAGTACCGGGACCCAGTACTTC	CASSTGTQYF
TRBD1	.	TRBV27	TRBJ1-2	TGTGCCAGCAGTCCCTTCGGGACAGGGGTAAAGCTAAACTATGGCTACACCTTC	CASSPFGTGVKLNYGYTF
TRBD1	many	TRBV4-3	TRBJ1-4	TGCGCCAGCAGCCAAGAGAGGTCTTCTACAGGGGATGAAAAACTGTTTTTT	CASSQERSSTGDEKLFF
TRBD2	many	TRBV10-1	TRBJ2-2	TGCGCCAGCAGACAACTAGCGGGAAGGAACACCGGGGAGCTGTTTTTT	CASRQLAGRNTGELFF
.	many	TRBV19	TRBJ1-5	TGTGCCAGTAGGTACAGGGAGGGCAATCAGCCCCAGCATTTT	CASRYREGNQPQHF
.	many	TRBV7-2	TRBJ1-4	TGTGCCAGCAGCTTAGCCGCTAATGAAAAACTGTTTTTT	CASSLAANEKLFF
.	many	TRBV5-1	TRBJ2-6	TGCGCCAGCCAACCCCAGGGGTCCGCTGGGGCCAACGTCCTGACTTTC	CASQPQGSAGANVLTF
TRBD1	many	TRBV12-5	TRBJ1-2	TGTGCTAGTGGTTTGCCCCGGACAGGTTTCTATGGCTACACCTTC	CASGLPRTGFYGYTF
.	few	TRBV12-5	TRBJ1-1	TGTGCTAGTGGTTTAATCGGGGGCACTGAAGCTTTCTTT	CASGLIGGTEAFF
.	many	TRBV20-1	TRBJ2-3	TGCAGTGCTAAGGGGGAGGTTGCCACAGATACGCAGTATTTT	CSAKGEVATDTQYF
TRBD2	many	TRBV19	TRBJ2-7	TGTGCCAGTAGTCAGGCTAGCGGGAGTTGGTCTTCCTACGAGCAGTACTTC	CASSQASGSWSSYEQYF
.	many	TRBV2	TRBJ2-7	TGTGCCAGCAGGGGTAGAAACAAAAACGAGCAGTACTTC	CASRGRNKNEQYF
TRBD2	few	TRBV3-1	TRBJ2-1	TGTGCCAGCAGCCAAGATCAGGGCGGGAGGGCCAAGCATGAGCAGTTCTTC	CASSQDQGGRAKHEQFF
TRBD2	many	TRBV11-2	TRBJ2-5	TGTGCCAGCAGTCCACCCGGGACTAGCGGGAGAGAGACCCAGTACTTC	CASSPPGTSGRETQYF
.	many	TRBV4-1	TRBJ2-3	TGCGCCAGCAGCCAAGAAGGGTCAGATACGCAGTATTTT	CASSQEGSDTQYF
TRBD2	.	TRBV9	TRBJ2-1	TGTGCCAGCAGCCCCCGTTTAATGGTAGCGGGAGAAACTGAGCAGTTCTTC	CASSPRLMVAGETEQFF
.	many	TRBV4-1	TRBJ2-1	TGCGCCACTTTCTTATTACCGCTAGTTAACTACAATGAGCAGTTCTTC	CATFLLPLVNYNEQFF
.	.	TRBV28	TRBJ1-4	TGTGCCAGCAGTTTGGAGGGCTTGGCTAATGAAAAACTGTTTTTT	CASSLEGLANEKLFF
TRBD2	many	TRBV10-3	TRBJ2-5	TGTGCCATCAGTGAGGCTAGCGGGAGCACAGAGACCCAGTACTTC	CAISEASGSTETQYF
.	few	TRBV7-9	TRBJ1-1	TGTGCCAGCAGCCGCATTGGCATCCTCGGCGGCACTGAAGCTTTCTTT	CASSRIGILGGTEAFF
.	.	TRBV11-3	TRBJ2-7	TGTGCCAGCAGCTTCCCGGGTCTCGCATCCTACGAGCAGTACTTC	CASSFPGLASYEQYF
.	many	TRBV20-1	TRBJ2-3	TGCAGTGCCGCACGTAGAGATACGCAGTATTTT	CSAARRDTQYF
TRBD2	many	TRBV6-1	TRBJ2-7	TGTGCCAGCAAGGGGGGACTAGCGTCGCCCGAGCAGTACTTC	CASKGGLASPEQYF
.	.	TRBV5-1	TRBJ1-1	TGCGCCAGCAGCTTGGGTCTCAGGACTGACGCTTTCTTT	CASSLGLRTDAFF
TRBD2	few	TRBV6-5	TRBJ2-4	TGTGCCAGCAGTCCCCGGACTAGCGGAAACATTCAGTACTTC	CASSPRTSGNIQYF
.	many	TRBV7-6	TRBJ2-1	TGTGCCAGCAGCGGAATCATCGGGACCCAGTACAATGAGCAGTTCTTC	CASSGIIGTQYNEQFF
.	many	TRBV28	TRBJ2-5	TGTGCCAGCAGTTTACCAGGGGCGGAGACCCAGTACTTC	CASSLPGAETQYF
TRBD1	.	TRBV9	TRBJ1-5	TGTGCCAGCAGCGCGGACAGGCCAAATCAGCCCCAGCATTTT	CASSADRPNQPQHF